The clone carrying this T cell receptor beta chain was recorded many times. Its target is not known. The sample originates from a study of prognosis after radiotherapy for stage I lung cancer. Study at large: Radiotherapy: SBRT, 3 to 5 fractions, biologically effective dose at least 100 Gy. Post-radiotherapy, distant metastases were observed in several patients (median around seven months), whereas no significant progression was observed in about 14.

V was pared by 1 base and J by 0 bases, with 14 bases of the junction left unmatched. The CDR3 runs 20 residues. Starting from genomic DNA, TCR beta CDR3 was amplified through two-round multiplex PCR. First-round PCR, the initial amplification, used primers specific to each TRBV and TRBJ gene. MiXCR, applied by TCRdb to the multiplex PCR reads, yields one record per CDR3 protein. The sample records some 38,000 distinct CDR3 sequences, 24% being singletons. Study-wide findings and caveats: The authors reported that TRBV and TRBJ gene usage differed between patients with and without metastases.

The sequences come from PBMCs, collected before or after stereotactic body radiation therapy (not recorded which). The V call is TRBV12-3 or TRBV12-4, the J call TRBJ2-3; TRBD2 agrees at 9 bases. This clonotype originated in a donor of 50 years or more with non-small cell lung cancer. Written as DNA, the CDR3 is TGTGCCAGCAGTTTAGGGACCCTAGCGGGACCCTTTTCTAGCACAGATACGCAGTATTTT. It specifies CASSLGTLAGPFSSTDTQYF.